Here is one TCR beta chain with its context. Its cognate antigen is unknown. Second-dose groups at about 4 or about 12 weeks were pooled. This specimen comes from a study of T cell responses to AZD1222 COVID-19 vaccine. Sequencing used immunoSEQ multiplex PCR; TCRdb keeps in-frame clones, though not all of them. The table has more than 95,000 clones, roughly nine tenths seen once. After removal of 4 bases from V and 2 bases from J, the junction contained 9 bases not matched to a gene. From germline, CDR1 is SGDLS and CDR2 YYNGEE. The CDR3 is made up of 15 amino acids. Study-wide results and limits: Regions 160-218 and 743-854 dominated among vaccine-associated CD4 TCRs spanning spike.

The input for sequencing was peripheral blood, taken 28 days after the second AZD1222 dose. The receptor comes from an adult who received the AZD1222 COVID-19 vaccine. The chain couples TRBV9 to TRBJ2-7; 7 positions agree with TRBD2. In DNA, the CDR3 is TGTGCCAGCAGCCCGAGACTAGCCGAAACCTACGAGCAGTACTTC. Protein: CASSPRLAETYEQYF.